The present T cell receptor (beta chain) was sequenced within a study of blood T cell repertoires in COVID-19. Study as a whole: The cDNA or gDNA used as material had been derived from T cells, B-cell-depleted T cells, or PBMCs.

The table came from immunoSEQ multiplex PCR; TCRdb's copy has only in-frame clones and leaves some out. This table holds 200,000 to 300,000 clones, 81% found once. This clonotype was sampled from a woman of 80 years or more with acute or convalescent COVID-19. The specimen was peripheral blood.

Written as DNA, the CDR3 is TGCGCCAGCAGTAGCGGACAGGTGAATGAAAAACTGTTTTTT. It specifies CASSSGQVNEKLFF. This rearrangement joins TRBV5-1 to TRBJ1-4; TRBD1 matches at 7 bases. This CDR3 has 14 residues. Germline assignment: CDR1 SGHRS and CDR2 YFSETQ. V was pared by 5 bases and J by 5 bases, with 6 bases of the junction left unmatched.